This T cell receptor beta chain was captured in a study of technical replicates of blood from several donors. V lost 0 bases and J 4 bases, leaving 7 bases between the germline ends. The CDR3 extends over 13 amino acids. The germline CDR1 and CDR2 sequences are SGDLS and YYNGEE. The method was immunoSEQ multiplex PCR; TCRdb's version includes in-frame clones alone and lacks a portion of them. The sample includes over 75,000 clones, 97% of them seen just once. Material for sequencing was T cells isolated from PBMCs. The clonotype was recovered from a human donor in good health. The chain carries TRBV9 and TRBJ1-2; unclear D gene. DNA for the CDR3: TGTGCCAGCAGCGTAGACTCGAGCTATGGCTACACCTTC. Its protein is CASSVDSSYGYTF.